This TCR beta chain appears in the sequencing data of a study of T cell responses to AZD1222 COVID-19 vaccine. From germline, CDR1 is LGHNA and CDR2 YNFKEQ. The CDR3 spans 14 residues. V gave up 3 bases and J gave up 6 bases, with 11 bases separating them. The data were produced by immunoSEQ multiplex PCR, yet TCRdb's version contains in-frame clones alone and is incomplete. The sample yields 20,000 or so clones, 84% seen once. The chain links TRBV4-2 to TRBJ2-2; D gene unclear. Sample: peripheral blood, taken 28 days after the second AZD1222 dose. This receptor was taken from an adult who received the AZD1222 COVID-19 vaccine. DNA for the CDR3: TGTGCCAGCAGCCAGGGTGATTGGCCCGGGGAGCTGTTTTTT. Amino acid sequence: CASSQGDWPGELFF.